These T cell receptor beta chains were read from a single sample in a study of blood T cells in healthy people across ages. From the 5' RACE reads, TCRdb called clonotypes with MiXCR, one entry per CDR3 protein. The table lists 630,000 or so distinct CDR3 sequences, about 30% of them singletons. Source material: blood. These receptors all stem from an elderly woman in good health. The CDR3 runs from the conserved cysteine through the conserved F or W. The D gene is left open where the match is weak. A row's size may be missing; if present it is once, few, many or a size class.

v_call	j_call	clone_size	d_call	cdr3_nt	cdr3_aa
TRBV3-1	TRBJ2-7	.	TRBD1	TGTGCCAGCAGCACCTCAGGGGGCGTCCACGAGCAGTACTTC	CASSTSGGVHEQYF
TRBV29-1	TRBJ2-1	.	.	TGCAGCGCCCACCGTTTAGGGGACTCCTACAATAAGCAGTTCTTC	CSAHRLGDSYNKQFF
TRBV30	TRBJ1-1	.	.	TGTGCCTGGAGCCGGGGCAGGATGAACACTGAAGCTTTCTTT	CAWSRGRMNTEAFF
TRBV12-3/TRBV12-4	TRBJ2-7	once	.	TGTGCCAGCAGTTTGTCCGGGACGGTCTCCTACGAGCAGTACTTC	CASSLSGTVSYEQYF
TRBV5-1	TRBJ1-1	.	.	TGCGCCAGCAGCCCCGAGTTTGGGGCTCTGAAGGGCACTGAAGCTTTCTTT	CASSPEFGALKGTEAFF
TRBV6-1	TRBJ1-1	.	.	TGTGCCAGCAGAAGAGACTCTCTTTCGAACACTGAAGCTTTCTTT	CASRRDSLSNTEAFF
TRBV20-1	TRBJ2-5	many	TRBD1	TGCAGTGCTAGGACAGGGGTGCAGCAAGAGACCCAGTACTTC	CSARTGVQQETQYF
TRBV24-1	TRBJ2-6	many	TRBD1	TGTGCCACCAGTGATTTCCGGACAGGTCAGGCCAACGTCCTGACTTTC	CATSDFRTGQANVLTF
TRBV20-1	TRBJ2-7	few	.	TGCAGTGCTAGAGAGGGGCAGGCTAAAAATGAGCAGTACTTC	CSAREGQAKNEQYF
TRBV20-1	TRBJ2-1	many	TRBD2	TGCAGTGCTAATCTTCTAGCGGGGGGTTACAATGAGCAGTTCTTC	CSANLLAGGYNEQFF
TRBV11-2	TRBJ1-4	few	.	TGTGCCAGCAGCTTAGATCTGGGGAGAACTAATGAAAAACTGTTTTTT	CASSLDLGRTNEKLFF